This TCR beta chain is from a study of T cell changes during pregnancy in multiple sclerosis (dated by TCRdb to the late 2010s). Notes on the research overall: Changes in the T cell repertoire over the course of pregnancy were examined in this study in women with multiple sclerosis.

Via the germline V gene (reference sequence), CDR1 is LNHDA and CDR2 SQIVND. Measured from the cysteine to the phenylalanine, the CDR3 is 16 residues long. Only the CDR3 portion is preserved as DNA: 48 bases, with reading frame beginning at the first base. V trim: 1 base; J trim: 6 bases; unmatched bases: 6. Preparation of the library involved the immunoSEQ multiplex PCR assay. TCRdb took this table from immuneACCESS and kept in-frame rearrangements with V and J called. Such tables lack part of the clones; where checked against another copy, unresolved V genes explain under half of the gap, and the rest is unexplained. The sample yields around 49,000 clones; 90% were counted once. Approximately 4.9% of the sample goes to the ten largest clones. Remarks on this clone: No cognate antigen has been identified for it. Nothing much larger sits one base from this clone, and base qualities are not available.

The clonotype comes from a female donor in good health, enrolled as a control in a pregnancy study. The chain is encoded by TRBV19 joined to TRBJ2-1, with 10 middle bases fitting TRBD2. The input for sequencing was peripheral blood, taken after pregnancy. CDR3 loop: CASSIGRTSGGNEQFF. The nucleotides read TGTGCCAGTAGTATAGGTCGGACTAGCGGCGGCAATGAGCAGTTCTTC. With the rest looked up from the reference TRBV19 and TRBJ2-1 genes rather than sequenced, the full variable domain is DGGITQSPKYLFRKEGQNVTLSCEQNLNHDAMYWYRQDPGQGLRLIYYSQIVNDFQKGDIAEGYSVSREKKESFPLTVTSAQKNPTAFYLCASSIGRTSGGNEQFFGPGTRLTVL.